This TCR beta chain was found in a study of blood T cell repertoires in COVID-19. CDR1 and CDR2 (germline): LNHDA, SQIVND (reference sequence). The CDR3 sequence is 22 residues long. Trimming at V came to 7 bases and at J to 4 bases, leaving 31 bases not matched to a gene. Per the authors' pipeline: Amplification from reference gene primers served as the basis for estimated nucleated cell counts. Generated by immunoSEQ multiplex PCR, the TCRdb table keeps only in-frame clones and is missing some. Clonal size and the V and J genes are those of that table, whereas D and trimming came from the DNA. The table has roughly 150,000 clones, around 85% seen once.

The rearrangement uses TRBV19 and TRBJ1-2; 9 positions match TRBD1. This clonotype was sampled from a man between 50 and 59 years old with acute or convalescent COVID-19. Sequencing used peripheral blood. In nucleotides, the CDR3 is TGTGCCAGTACATTGAGGGCCCATAACTGGGACCCTTTGGGACAGGGCCTCTATGGCTACACCTTC. The encoded protein is CASTLRAHNWDPLGQGLYGYTF.